The clone carrying this TCR beta chain was recorded many times. Its antigen is still unknown. The data were obtained in a study of cytomegalovirus exposure and HLA in healthy donors. Study as a whole: The same platform was used for the 130 or so validation repertoires as for the approximately 730 first-cohort repertoires, as reported in a later analysis.

Findings and caveats of the study: Researchers catalogued roughly 150 TCR beta chains as cytomegalovirus-associated. Generally TCR sequences proved uncommon, though certain public TCRs appeared in numerous donors.

The CDR3 has 13 amino acids. CDR1 and CDR2 (germline): SEHNR, FQNEAQ (reference sequence). V was trimmed by 2 bases and J by 8 bases, leaving 7 bases between them. Data came from immunoSEQ multiplex PCR; TCRdb stores just in-frame clones and leaves some out. The sample contains roughly 56,000 clones, 75% to 90% of which appear only once. J is TRBJ1-6 and V is TRBV7-9; D is unclear. This receptor was obtained from a woman aged 18 to 35 in good health and CMV-seronegative. Sequenced input: PBMCs. The CDR3 loop reads CASSLSADSPLHF. For the CDR3, the DNA is TGTGCCAGCAGCTTAAGCGCAGATTCACCCCTCCACTTT.